The entry below gives a single T cell receptor beta chain sequence along with its context. cDNA synthesis used the whole RNA isolate, giving expressed TCRB sequences. The data were produced by immunoSEQ multiplex PCR, yet TCRdb's version contains in-frame clones alone and is incomplete. This table has more than 110,000 clones, 6.9% appearing once. This sample was taken from a study of beta chain features in type 1 diabetes. The CDR3 totals 15 residues. V shed 6 bases and J 6 bases; nucleotides not matched to a gene: 11. CDR1 KGHSH and CDR2 LQKENI come from the germline V gene. A CD45RO/CCR7/CD25/CD127/CD95/CD27 panel sorted naive, central memory, regulatory and stem cell-like memory CD4+ cells.

Specimen: central memory CD4+ T cells from blood. This receptor was identified in a young woman in good health. The chain carries TRBV18 and TRBJ2-1; TRBD1 matches at 7 bases. The DNA for the CDR3 is TGTGCCAGCTCGCCGGGACAGACTCGTTTCAATGAGCAGTTCTTC. The encoded protein is CASSPGQTRFNEQFF.